This TCR beta chain was found in a study of T cell repertoires in cytomegalovirus infection. The wider study: TCR beta signatures that were public indicated CMV infection and matching HLA type. Study-level results: It was HLA-C-restricted CMV-specific TCR beta clonotypes that dominated the response ex vivo. Summed frequency of public TCR beta families distinguished CMV carriers with the relevant HLA.

One entry per CDR3 protein results from TCRdb running MiXCR on the reads. The table records hundreds of thousands of distinct CDR3 sequences, 20% to 25% of them present only once. V gave up 7 bases and J gave up 0 bases; unmatched junction bases: 8. The CDR3 consists of 16 residues. Germline CDR1 and CDR2: SNHLY and FYNNEI. As regards this clonotype: Its specificity is not known.

J is TRBJ1-4 and V is TRBV2, with 7 bases matching TRBD1. The clonotype originates from a human donor in good health (CMV status not recorded). Some clones in this sample may be carry-over from other donors' samples. Sequencing was performed on CD8+ T cells from PBMCs. CDR3 amino acids: CASTTGAGATNEKLFF. DNA of the CDR3: TGTGCCAGCACCACAGGGGCGGGAGCAACTAATGAAAAACTGTTTTTT. Based on the CDR3 plus reference TRBV2 and TRBJ1-4, the full variable domain is EPEVTQTPSHQVTQMGQEVILRCVPISNHLYFYWYRQILGQKVEFLVSFYNNEISEKSEIFDDQFSVERPDGSNFTLKIRSTKLEDSAMYFCASTTGAGATNEKLFFGSGTQLSVL.